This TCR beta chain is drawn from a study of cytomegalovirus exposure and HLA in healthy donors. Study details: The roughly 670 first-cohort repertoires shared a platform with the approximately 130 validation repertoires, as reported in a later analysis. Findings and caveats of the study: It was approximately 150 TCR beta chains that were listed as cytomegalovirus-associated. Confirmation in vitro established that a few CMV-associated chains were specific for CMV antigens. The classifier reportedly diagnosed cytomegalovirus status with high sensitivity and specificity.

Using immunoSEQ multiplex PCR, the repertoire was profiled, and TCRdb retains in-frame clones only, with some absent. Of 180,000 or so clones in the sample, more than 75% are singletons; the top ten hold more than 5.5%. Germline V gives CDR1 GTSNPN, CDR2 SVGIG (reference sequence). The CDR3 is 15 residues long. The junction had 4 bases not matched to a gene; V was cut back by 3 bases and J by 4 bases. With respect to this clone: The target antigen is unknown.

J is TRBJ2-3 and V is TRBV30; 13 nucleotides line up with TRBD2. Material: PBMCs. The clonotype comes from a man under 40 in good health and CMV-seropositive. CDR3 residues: CAWSRTSGGSDTQYF. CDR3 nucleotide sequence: TGTGCCTGGAGCCGGACTAGCGGGGGTTCAGATACGCAGTATTTT. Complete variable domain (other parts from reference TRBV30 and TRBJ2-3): SQTIHQWPATLVQPVGSPLSLECTVEGTSNPNLYWYRQAAGRGLQLLFYSVGIGQISSEVPQNLSASRPQDRQFILSSKKLLLSDSGFYLCAWSRTSGGSDTQYFGPGTRLTVL.